This TCR delta chain was identified during a study of human gamma delta and Vdelta1 T cells (dated by TCRdb to 2016 to 2019). Study-wide context: Delta One T cells, Vd1+ gamma-delta T cells, were investigated in the study as cytotoxic effectors against acute myeloid leukemia.

The CDR3 numbers 20 residues from cysteine through phenylalanine. Kept here is only the CDR3 DNA, which spans 60 bases and is read in frame from base 1. V is trimmed back by 0 bases and J by 10 bases, and the junction contains 26 bases that no gene match accounts for. CDR1 and CDR2 are drawn from the germline V gene: TSWWSYY, QGS. Concerning this clone itself: What this receptor recognizes is not known. The protein recorded in TCRdb matches a much larger clone and deviates from this DNA's translation at residue 7, suggesting a read error; the protein here is obtained by translating the DNA.

The library came from PCR. Sequencing relied on an Illumina MiSeq. TCRdb reprocessed the public reads with the caller CATT; rows with the same DNA were merged afterwards. The sample table contains fewer than 7,000 delta-chain clones; only one count was recorded for about 8.4% of them. Roughly 14% of the sample is taken by the ten largest. Sample: naive CD27+ Vdelta1 gamma-delta T cells from blood. Rearrangement joined TRDV1 to TRDJ1, with 7 bases in between that match TRDD3. The clonotype comes from a human donor in good health. The encoded CDR3 is CALGELKPLRLGRAVNGLIF. DNA sequence: TGTGCTCTTGGGGAACTCAAGCCCCTCCGACTGGGGAGAGCTGTAAACGGACTCATCTTT.